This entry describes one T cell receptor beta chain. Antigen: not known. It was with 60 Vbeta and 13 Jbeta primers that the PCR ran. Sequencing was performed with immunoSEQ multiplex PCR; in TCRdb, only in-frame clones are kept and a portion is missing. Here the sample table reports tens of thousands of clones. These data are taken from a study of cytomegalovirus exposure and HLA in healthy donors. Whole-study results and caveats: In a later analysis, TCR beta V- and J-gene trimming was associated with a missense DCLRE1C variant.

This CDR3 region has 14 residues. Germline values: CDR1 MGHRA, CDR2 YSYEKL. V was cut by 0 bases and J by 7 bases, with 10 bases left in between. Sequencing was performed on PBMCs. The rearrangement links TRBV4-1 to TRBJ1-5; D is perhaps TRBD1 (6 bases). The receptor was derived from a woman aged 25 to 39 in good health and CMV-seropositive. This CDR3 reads CASSQDPRGQPQHF. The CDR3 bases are TGCGCCAGCAGCCAAGACCCCAGGGGCCAGCCCCAGCATTTT.